This TCR beta chain was captured in a study of T cell clusters in autoimmune cytopenias. Tens of thousands of genome equivalents of blood DNA were amplified for TRB. Study outcomes and limitations: Clustering suggested that physiological T cell clusters were missing in primary autoimmune cytopenia patients.

One tube held mixed TRB-A and TRB-B primer pools for touch-down PCR. Reanalyzing the multiplex PCR reads, TCRdb keeps one entry per CDR3 protein, without DNA. The sample table sets out 8,000 to 8,500 distinct CDR3 sequences. CDR1 and CDR2 from the germline V gene are MNHNS and SASEGT. There are 13 residues in the CDR3. Considering frequency, this clonotype is medium-sized. As yet, its antigen is unknown. The receptor was derived from a human donor with an autoimmune cytopenia or autoimmune hepatitis (not recorded which). Sequencing was carried out using peripheral blood. The rearrangement links TRBV6-1 to TRBJ2-5; lacking DNA, the TRBD1 call made by TCRdb goes unchecked. CDR3 loop: CASRDPRRETQYF.